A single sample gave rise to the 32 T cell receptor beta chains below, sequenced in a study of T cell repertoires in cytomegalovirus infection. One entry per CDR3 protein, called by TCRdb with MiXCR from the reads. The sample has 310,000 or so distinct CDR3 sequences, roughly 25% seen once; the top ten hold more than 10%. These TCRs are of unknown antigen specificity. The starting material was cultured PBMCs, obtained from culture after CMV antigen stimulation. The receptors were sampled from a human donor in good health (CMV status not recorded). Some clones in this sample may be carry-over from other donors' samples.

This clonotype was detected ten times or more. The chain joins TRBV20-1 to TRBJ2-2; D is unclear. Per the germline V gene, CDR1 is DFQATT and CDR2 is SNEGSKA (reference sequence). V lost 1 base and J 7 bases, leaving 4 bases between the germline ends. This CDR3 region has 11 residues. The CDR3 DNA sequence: TGCAGTGCTAGAGTGATCGGGGAGCTGTTTTTT. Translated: CSARVIGELFF.

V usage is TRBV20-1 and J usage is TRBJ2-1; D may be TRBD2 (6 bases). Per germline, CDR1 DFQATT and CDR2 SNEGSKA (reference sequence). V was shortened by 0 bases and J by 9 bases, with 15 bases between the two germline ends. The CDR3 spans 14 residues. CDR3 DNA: TGCAGTGCTAGAGATGAGGCGGGAAACGGTGAGCAGTTCTTC. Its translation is CSARDEAGNGEQFF.

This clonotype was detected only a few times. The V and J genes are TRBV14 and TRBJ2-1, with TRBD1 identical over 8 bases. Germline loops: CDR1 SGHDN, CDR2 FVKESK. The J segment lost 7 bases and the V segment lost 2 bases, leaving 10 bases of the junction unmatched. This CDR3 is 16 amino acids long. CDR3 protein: CASSQTSGGAGNEQFF. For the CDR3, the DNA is TGTGCCAGCAGCCAAACCTCAGGGGGCGCCGGGAATGAGCAGTTCTTC. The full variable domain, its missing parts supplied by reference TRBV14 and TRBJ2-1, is EAGVTQFPSHSVIEKGQTVTLRCDPISGHDNLYWYRRVMGKEIKFLLHFVKESKQDESGMPNNRFLAERTGGTYSTLKVQPAELEDSGVYFCASSQTSGGAGNEQFFGPGTRLTVL.

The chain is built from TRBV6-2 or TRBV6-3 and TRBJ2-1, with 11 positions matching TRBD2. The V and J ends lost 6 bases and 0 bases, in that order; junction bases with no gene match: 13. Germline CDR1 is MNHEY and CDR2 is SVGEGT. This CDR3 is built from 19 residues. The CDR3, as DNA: TGTGCCAGCAGCCAACTAGCGGGAGTAACGGGGGGCTCCTACAATGAGCAGTTCTTC. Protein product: CASSQLAGVTGGSYNEQFF.

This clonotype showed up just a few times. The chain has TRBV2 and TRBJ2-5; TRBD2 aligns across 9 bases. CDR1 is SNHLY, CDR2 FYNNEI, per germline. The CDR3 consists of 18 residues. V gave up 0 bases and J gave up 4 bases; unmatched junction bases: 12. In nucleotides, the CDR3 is TGTGCCAGCAGTGAAGCGCTTCGGGGAGCGGGAGGCGGAGAGACCCAGTACTTC. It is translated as CASSEALRGAGGGETQYF.

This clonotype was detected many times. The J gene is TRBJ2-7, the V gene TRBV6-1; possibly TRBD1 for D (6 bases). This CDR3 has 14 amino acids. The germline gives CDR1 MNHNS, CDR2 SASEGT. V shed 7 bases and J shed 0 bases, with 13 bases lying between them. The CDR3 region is CASTGTIRSYEQYF. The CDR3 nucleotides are TGTGCCAGCACCGGGACAATTCGCTCCTACGAGCAGTACTTC.

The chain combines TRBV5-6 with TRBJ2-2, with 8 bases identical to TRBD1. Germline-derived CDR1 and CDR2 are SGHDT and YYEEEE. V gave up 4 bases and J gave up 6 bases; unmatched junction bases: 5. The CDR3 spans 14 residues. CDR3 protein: CASSKQGEAGELFF. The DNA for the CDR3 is TGTGCCAGCAGCAAACAGGGGGAGGCCGGGGAGCTGTTTTTT.

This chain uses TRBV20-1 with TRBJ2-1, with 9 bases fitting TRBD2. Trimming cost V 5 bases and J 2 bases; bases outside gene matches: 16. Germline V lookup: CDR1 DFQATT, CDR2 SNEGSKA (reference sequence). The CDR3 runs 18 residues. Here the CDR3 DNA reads TGCAGTGCTCTACCGACGTACCTAGCGGGATCCACCTACAATGAGCAGTTCTTC. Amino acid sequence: CSALPTYLAGSTYNEQFF.

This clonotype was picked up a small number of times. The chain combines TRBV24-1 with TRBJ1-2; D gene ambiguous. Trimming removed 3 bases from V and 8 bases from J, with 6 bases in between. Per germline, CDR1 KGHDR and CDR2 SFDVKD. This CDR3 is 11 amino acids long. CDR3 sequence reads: CATSDERGYTF. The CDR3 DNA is TGTGCCACCAGTGATGAGAGGGGCTACACCTTC.

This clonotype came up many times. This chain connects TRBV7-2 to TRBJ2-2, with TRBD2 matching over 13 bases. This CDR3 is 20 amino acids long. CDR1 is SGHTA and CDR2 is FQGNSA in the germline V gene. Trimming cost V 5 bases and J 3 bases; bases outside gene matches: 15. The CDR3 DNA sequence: TGTGCCAGCAGCGCACCGGGACTAGCGGGAAAGATGAAGGACACCGGGGAGCTGTTTTTT. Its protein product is CASSAPGLAGKMKDTGELFF.

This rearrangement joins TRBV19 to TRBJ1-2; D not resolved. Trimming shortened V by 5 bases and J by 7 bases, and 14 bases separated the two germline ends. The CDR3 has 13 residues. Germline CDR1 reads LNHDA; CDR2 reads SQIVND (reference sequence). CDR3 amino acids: CASSLPDERGYTF. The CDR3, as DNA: TGTGCCAGTAGTCTCCCGGACGAGCGTGGCTACACCTTC.

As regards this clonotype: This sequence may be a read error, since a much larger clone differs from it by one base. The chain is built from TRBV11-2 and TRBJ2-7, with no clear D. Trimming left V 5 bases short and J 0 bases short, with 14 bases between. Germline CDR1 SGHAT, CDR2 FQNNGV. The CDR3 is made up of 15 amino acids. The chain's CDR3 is CASSLHWVSSYEQYF. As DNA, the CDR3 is TGTGCCAGCAGCCTCCACTGGGTAAGCTCCTACGAGCAGTACTTC. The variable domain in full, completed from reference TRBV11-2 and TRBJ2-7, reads EAGVAQSPRYKIIEKRQSVAFWCNPISGHATLYWYQQILGQGPKLLIQFQNNGVVDDSQLPKDRFSAERLKGVDSTLKIQPAKLEDSAVYLCASSLHWVSSYEQYFGPGTRLTVT.

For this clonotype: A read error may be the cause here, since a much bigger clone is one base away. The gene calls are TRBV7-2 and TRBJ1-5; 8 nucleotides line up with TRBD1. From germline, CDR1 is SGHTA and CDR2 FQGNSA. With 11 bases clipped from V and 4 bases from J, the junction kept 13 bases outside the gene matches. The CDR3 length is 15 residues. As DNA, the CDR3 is TGTGCCGCCCGAGAGGCACAGGGGGGAAATCAGCCCCAGCATTTT. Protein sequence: CAAREAQGGNQPQHF.

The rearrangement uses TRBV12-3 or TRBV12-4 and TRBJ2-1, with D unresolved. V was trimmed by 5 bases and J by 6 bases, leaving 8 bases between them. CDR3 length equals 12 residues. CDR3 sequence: CASSPRPNEQFF. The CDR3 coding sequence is TGTGCCAGCAGTCCCCGACCCAATGAGCAGTTCTTC.

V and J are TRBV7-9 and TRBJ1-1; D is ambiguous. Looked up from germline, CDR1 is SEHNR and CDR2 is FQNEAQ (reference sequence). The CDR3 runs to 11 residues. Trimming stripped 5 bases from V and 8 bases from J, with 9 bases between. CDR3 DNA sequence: TGTGCCAGCAGCCTGGAGCGGGAAGCTTTCTTT. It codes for CASSLEREAFF.

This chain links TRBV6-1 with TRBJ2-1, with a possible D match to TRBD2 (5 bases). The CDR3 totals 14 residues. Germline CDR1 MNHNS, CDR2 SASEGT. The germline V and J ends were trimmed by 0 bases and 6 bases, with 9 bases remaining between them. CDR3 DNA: TGTGCCAGCAGTGAAGCGCTCCGGGGCAATGAGCAGTTCTTC. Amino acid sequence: CASSEALRGNEQFF.

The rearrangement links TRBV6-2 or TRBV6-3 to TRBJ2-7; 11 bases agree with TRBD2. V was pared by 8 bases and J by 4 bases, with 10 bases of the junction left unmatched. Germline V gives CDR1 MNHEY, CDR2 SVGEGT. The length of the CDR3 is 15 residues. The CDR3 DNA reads TGTGCCAGCCGCGAAACTAGCGGGAGTTCGTACGAGCAGTACTTC. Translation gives CASRETSGSSYEQYF.

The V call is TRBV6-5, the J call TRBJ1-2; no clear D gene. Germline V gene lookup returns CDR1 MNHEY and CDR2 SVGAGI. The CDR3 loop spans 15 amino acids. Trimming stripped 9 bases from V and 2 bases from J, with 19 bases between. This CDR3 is CASCRGGPPNYGYTF. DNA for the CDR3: TGTGCCAGTTGCCGGGGAGGGCCTCCGAACTATGGCTACACCTTC.

Written as DNA, the CDR3 is TGTGCCAGTAGTGGGACTAGCGGCCAATCCTACAATGAGCAGTTCTTC. Translated, it gives CASSGTSGQSYNEQFF. The chain links TRBV19 to TRBJ2-1; the match to TRBD2 covers 11 bases. CDR3 length: 16 residues. V lost 5 bases, J lost 1 base, and 4 bases stayed unmatched. Germline CDR1 and CDR2: LNHDA and SQIVND (reference sequence).

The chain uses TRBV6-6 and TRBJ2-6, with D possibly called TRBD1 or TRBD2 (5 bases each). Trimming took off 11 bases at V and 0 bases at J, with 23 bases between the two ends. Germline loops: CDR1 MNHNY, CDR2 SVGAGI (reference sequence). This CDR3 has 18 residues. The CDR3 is CAVRDPPVIYSGANVLTF. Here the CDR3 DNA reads TGTGCCGTCCGGGACCCGCCCGTTATATACTCTGGGGCCAACGTCCTGACTTTC.

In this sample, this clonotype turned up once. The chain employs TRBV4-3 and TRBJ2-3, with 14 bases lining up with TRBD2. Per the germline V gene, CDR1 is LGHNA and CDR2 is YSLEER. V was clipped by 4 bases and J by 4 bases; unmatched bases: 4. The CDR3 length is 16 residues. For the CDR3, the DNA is TGCGCCAGCAGCCCAGGACTAGCGGGAGGAGCAGATACGCAGTATTTT. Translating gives CASSPGLAGGADTQYF.

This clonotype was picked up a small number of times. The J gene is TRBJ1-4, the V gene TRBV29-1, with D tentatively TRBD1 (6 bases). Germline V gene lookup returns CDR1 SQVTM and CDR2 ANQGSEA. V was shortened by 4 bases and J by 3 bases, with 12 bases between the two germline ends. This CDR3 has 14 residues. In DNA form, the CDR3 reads TGCAGCGTTGGGGGGCCCACAGCTAATGAAAAACTGTTTTTT. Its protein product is CSVGGPTANEKLFF.

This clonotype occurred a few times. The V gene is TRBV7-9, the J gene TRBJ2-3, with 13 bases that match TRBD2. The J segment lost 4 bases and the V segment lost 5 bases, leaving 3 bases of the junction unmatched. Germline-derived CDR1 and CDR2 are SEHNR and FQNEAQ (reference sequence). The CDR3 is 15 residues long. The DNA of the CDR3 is TGTGCCAGCAGCAGACTAGCGGGAGGTCCAGATACGCAGTATTTT. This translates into CASSRLAGGPDTQYF.

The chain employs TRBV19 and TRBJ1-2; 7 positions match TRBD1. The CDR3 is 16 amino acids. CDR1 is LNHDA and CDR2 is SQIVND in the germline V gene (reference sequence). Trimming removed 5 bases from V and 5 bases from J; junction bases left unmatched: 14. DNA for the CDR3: TGTGCCAGTAGTGTCCTGACAGGGTCTTTTCGGTATGGCTACACCTTC. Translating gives CASSVLTGSFRYGYTF.

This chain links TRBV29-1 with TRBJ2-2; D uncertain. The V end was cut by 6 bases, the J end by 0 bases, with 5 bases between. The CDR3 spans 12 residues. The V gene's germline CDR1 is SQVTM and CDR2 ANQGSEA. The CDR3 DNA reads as TGCAGCGTGTATTCGAACACCGGGGAGCTGTTTTTT. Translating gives CSVYSNTGELFF.

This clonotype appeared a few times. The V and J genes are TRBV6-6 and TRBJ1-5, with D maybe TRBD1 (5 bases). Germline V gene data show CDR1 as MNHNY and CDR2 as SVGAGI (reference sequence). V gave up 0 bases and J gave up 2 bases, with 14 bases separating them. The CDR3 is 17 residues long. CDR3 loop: CASSYSSGVGRNQPQHF. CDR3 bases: TGTGCCAGCAGTTACTCTTCGGGGGTAGGTCGCAATCAGCCCCAGCATTTT.

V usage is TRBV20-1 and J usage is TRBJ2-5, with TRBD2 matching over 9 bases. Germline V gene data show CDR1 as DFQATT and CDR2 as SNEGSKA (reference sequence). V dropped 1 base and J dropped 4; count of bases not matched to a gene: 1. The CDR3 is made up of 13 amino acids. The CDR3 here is CSARVTSGETQYF. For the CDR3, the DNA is TGCAGTGCTAGAGTGACTAGCGGAGAGACCCAGTACTTC.

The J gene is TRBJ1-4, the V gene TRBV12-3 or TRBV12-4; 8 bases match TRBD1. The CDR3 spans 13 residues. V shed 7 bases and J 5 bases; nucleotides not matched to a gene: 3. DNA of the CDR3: TGTGCCAGCACGGACAGGGCCAATGAAAAACTGTTTTTT. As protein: CASTDRANEKLFF.

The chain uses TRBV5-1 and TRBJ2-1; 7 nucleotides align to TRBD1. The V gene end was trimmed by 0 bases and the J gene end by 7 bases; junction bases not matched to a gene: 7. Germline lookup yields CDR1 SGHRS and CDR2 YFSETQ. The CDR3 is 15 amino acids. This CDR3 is CASSLAVTGANEQFF. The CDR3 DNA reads TGCGCCAGCAGCTTGGCCGTTACAGGGGCAAATGAGCAGTTCTTC.

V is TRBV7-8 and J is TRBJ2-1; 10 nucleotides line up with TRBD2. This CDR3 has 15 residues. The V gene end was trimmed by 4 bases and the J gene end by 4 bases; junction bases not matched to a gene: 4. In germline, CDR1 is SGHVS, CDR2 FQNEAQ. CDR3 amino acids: CASSWTTSGYNEQFF. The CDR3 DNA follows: TGTGCCAGCAGCTGGACGACTAGCGGGTACAATGAGCAGTTCTTC. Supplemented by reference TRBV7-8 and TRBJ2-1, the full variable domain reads GAGVSQSPRYKVAKRGQDVALRCDPISGHVSLFWYQQALGQGPEFLTYFQNEAQLDKSGLPSDRFFAERPEGSVSTLKIQRTQQEDSAVYLCASSWTTSGYNEQFFGPGTRLTVL.

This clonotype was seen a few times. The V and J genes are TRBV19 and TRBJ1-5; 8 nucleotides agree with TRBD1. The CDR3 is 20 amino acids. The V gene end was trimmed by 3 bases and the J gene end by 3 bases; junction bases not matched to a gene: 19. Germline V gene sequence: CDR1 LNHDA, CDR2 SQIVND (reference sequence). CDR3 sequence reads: CASSISVVAGGAYANQPQHF. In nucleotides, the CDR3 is TGTGCCAGTAGTATCAGTGTGGTGGCAGGGGGCGCGTATGCCAATCAGCCCCAGCATTTT.

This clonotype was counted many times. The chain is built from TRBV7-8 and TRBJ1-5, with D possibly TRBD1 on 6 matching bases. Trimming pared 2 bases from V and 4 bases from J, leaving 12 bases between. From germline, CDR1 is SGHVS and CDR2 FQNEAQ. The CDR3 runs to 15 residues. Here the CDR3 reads CASSLSRGENQPQHF. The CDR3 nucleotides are TGTGCCAGCAGCTTATCCAGGGGTGAAAATCAGCCCCAGCATTTT.